The T cell receptor beta chain under discussion was sequenced for a study of T cells in Graves' hyperthyroidism and ophthalmopathy. The study's findings and limits: Blood shared most expanded thyroid clonotypes above 0.001. Ophthalmopathy and stable hyperthyroidism were separated by a 13 V-J model.

Amplification of TCR beta CDR3 regions was performed using RNA transcripts as template. First-round RT-PCR of the TCR CDR3 relied on the HTBI primer set. TCRdb reprocessed the multiplex PCR reads with MiXCR, giving one entry per CDR3 protein. Of about 400,000 distinct CDR3 sequences listed, about 14% are singletons. Germline-derived CDR1 and CDR2 are SGHVS and FQNEAQ. The CDR3 has 14 amino acids. Trimming shortened V by 5 bases and J by 6 bases, and 16 bases separated the two germline ends. This clonotype was detected ten times or more. What it binds is not known. Subjects with ophthalmopathy showed a Clinical Activity Score no lower than 3, a NOSPECS grade no lower than 4, and a duration shorter than 3 months. The source of the PBMCs was 9.5 to 10 ml of fresh peripheral blood.

V is TRBV7-8 and J is TRBJ1-1; D gene unclear. Sequenced input: blood. The receptor was derived from a young woman with Graves' ophthalmopathy. In DNA, the CDR3 is TGTGCCAGCAGCCCCCCCGGGGATGGTTCTGAAGCTTTCTTT. This encodes CASSPPGDGSEAFF.